These T cell receptor beta chains were read from a single sample in a study of regulatory T cells in long-lasting Graves disease. Each CDR3 protein is one row after TCRdb ran MiXCR on the multiplex PCR reads. Of a few hundred thousand distinct CDR3 sequences in the sample, over 20% are singletons; the top ten hold around 15%. The sample was peripheral blood mononuclear cells (PBMCs), taken when the disease was refractory, from a patient treated with antithyroid drugs. The receptors stem from a female donor with Graves disease. Both conserved end residues are part of each CDR3. A D gene is named only where the DNA matches it firmly. Only some rows state a clone size, as once, few, many or a class for expanded clones.

v_gene: TRBV5-6; j_gene: TRBJ2-5; d_gene: TRBD2; abundance: few; CDR3aa: CASSLPWASGRGLGETQYF; CDR3nt: TGTGCCAGCAGCTTGCCCTGGGCTAGCGGGAGAGGATTGGGTGAGACCCAGTACTTC
v_gene: TRBV3-1; j_gene: TRBJ1-1; d_gene: .; abundance: .; CDR3aa: CASSQAWGSTEAFF; CDR3nt: TGTGCCAGCAGCCAAGCGTGGGGTAGTACTGAAGCTTTCTTT
v_gene: TRBV7-2; j_gene: TRBJ2-1; d_gene: TRBD2; abundance: few; CDR3aa: CASSPRLANEQFF; CDR3nt: TGTGCCAGCAGCCCCAGACTAGCTAATGAGCAGTTCTTC
v_gene: TRBV28; j_gene: TRBJ2-7; d_gene: .; abundance: many; CDR3aa: CASTDPGVREQYF; CDR3nt: TGTGCCAGCACGGACCCGGGGGTAAGGGAGCAGTACTTC
v_gene: TRBV20-1; j_gene: TRBJ1-1; d_gene: .; abundance: many; CDR3aa: CSARQGSFDTEAFF; CDR3nt: TGCAGTGCTAGACAGGGGAGTTTTGACACTGAAGCTTTCTTT
v_gene: TRBV28; j_gene: TRBJ1-1; d_gene: .; abundance: many; CDR3aa: CASSLQVAEAFF; CDR3nt: TGTGCCAGCAGTCTTCAGGTTGCTGAAGCTTTCTTT
v_gene: TRBV9; j_gene: TRBJ2-2; d_gene: .; abundance: few; CDR3aa: CASSVAGSLDTGELFF; CDR3nt: TGTGCCAGCAGCGTAGCGGGGAGTTTGGACACCGGGGAGCTGTTTTTT
v_gene: TRBV11-2; j_gene: TRBJ2-1; d_gene: TRBD1; abundance: few; CDR3aa: CASRYTGDEQFF; CDR3nt: TGTGCCAGCAGATACACAGGGGATGAGCAGTTCTTC
v_gene: TRBV27; j_gene: TRBJ2-7; d_gene: TRBD2; abundance: .; CDR3aa: CASSLSGLAGGSFFLEQYF; CDR3nt: TGTGCCAGCAGTTTGTCCGGACTAGCGGGAGGGTCTTTCTTCCTCGAGCAGTACTTC
v_gene: TRBV5-6; j_gene: TRBJ2-2; d_gene: .; abundance: .; CDR3aa: CASSPDWNTGELFF; CDR3nt: TGTGCCAGCAGCCCTGACTGGAACACCGGGGAGCTGTTTTTT
v_gene: TRBV29-1; j_gene: TRBJ2-7; d_gene: TRBD1; abundance: .; CDR3aa: CSGAMGTGVLYEQYF; CDR3nt: TGCAGCGGAGCTATGGGGACAGGGGTTCTCTACGAGCAGTACTTC
v_gene: TRBV12-3/TRBV12-4; j_gene: TRBJ2-1; d_gene: .; abundance: .; CDR3aa: CASSLDPTGDLQFF; CDR3nt: TGTGCCAGCAGTTTAGATCCGACGGGGGACCTCCAGTTCTTC
v_gene: TRBV18; j_gene: TRBJ1-5; d_gene: .; abundance: few; CDR3aa: CASSGGEQPQHF; CDR3nt: TGTGCCAGCTCAGGAGGGGAACAGCCCCAGCATTTT
v_gene: TRBV9; j_gene: TRBJ2-7; d_gene: .; abundance: many; CDR3aa: CASSPSGASVYEQYF; CDR3nt: TGTGCCAGCAGCCCCTCAGGGGCGTCCGTGTACGAGCAGTACTTC
v_gene: TRBV6-5; j_gene: TRBJ1-4; d_gene: .; abundance: once; CDR3aa: CASSYGRNPAEEKLFF; CDR3nt: TGTGCCAGCAGTTACGGCAGGAACCCTGCCGAAGAAAAACTGTTTTTT
v_gene: TRBV28; j_gene: TRBJ1-1; d_gene: .; abundance: many; CDR3aa: CASSTAGLSPGANTEAFF; CDR3nt: TGTGCCAGCAGTACCGCAGGGTTATCCCCCGGGGCGAACACTGAAGCTTTCTTT
v_gene: TRBV20-1; j_gene: TRBJ1-5; d_gene: .; abundance: many; CDR3aa: CSARRGAYSNQPQHF; CDR3nt: TGCAGTGCTAGGCGAGGCGCGTATAGCAATCAGCCCCAGCATTTT
v_gene: TRBV7-9; j_gene: TRBJ2-7; d_gene: .; abundance: .; CDR3aa: CAGGSQFNAEQYF; CDR3nt: TGTGCCGGGGGTTCGCAATTCAACGCCGAGCAGTACTTC
v_gene: TRBV7-9; j_gene: TRBJ2-7; d_gene: .; abundance: .; CDR3aa: CASTSGGRDEQYF; CDR3nt: TGTGCCAGCACCTCTGGGGGTAGAGACGAGCAGTACTTC
v_gene: TRBV7-2; j_gene: TRBJ2-5; d_gene: TRBD2; abundance: many; CDR3aa: CASSFSGGSQETQYF; CDR3nt: TGTGCCAGCAGCTTTAGTGGCGGGAGCCAAGAGACCCAGTACTTC
v_gene: TRBV6-2/TRBV6-3; j_gene: TRBJ2-6; d_gene: .; abundance: many; CDR3aa: CASSSAGQGPSGANVLTF; CDR3nt: TGTGCCAGCAGTTCCGCGGGGCAGGGTCCCTCTGGGGCCAACGTCCTGACTTTC
v_gene: TRBV18; j_gene: TRBJ1-5; d_gene: .; abundance: .; CDR3aa: CASSQAPDQPQHF; CDR3nt: TGTGCCAGCTCACAAGCCCCGGATCAGCCCCAGCATTTT
v_gene: TRBV3-1; j_gene: TRBJ2-7; d_gene: .; abundance: many; CDR3aa: CASSAYVLASSYEQYF; CDR3nt: TGTGCCAGCAGCGCCTACGTGCTAGCGAGCTCCTACGAGCAGTACTTC
v_gene: TRBV20-1; j_gene: TRBJ2-2; d_gene: .; abundance: .; CDR3aa: CSARARWSLNTGELFF; CDR3nt: TGCAGTGCTAGAGCTAGGTGGTCGCTGAACACCGGGGAGCTGTTTTTT
v_gene: TRBV19; j_gene: TRBJ1-5; d_gene: .; abundance: few; CDR3aa: CASSDSFNQPQHF; CDR3nt: TGTGCCAGTAGTGACAGTTTCAATCAGCCCCAGCATTTT
v_gene: TRBV11-2; j_gene: TRBJ2-2; d_gene: TRBD1; abundance: few; CDR3aa: CASSLAGQGPGAFF; CDR3nt: TGTGCCAGCAGCTTAGCAGGACAGGGGCCCGGGGCGTTTTTT
v_gene: TRBV30; j_gene: TRBJ2-2; d_gene: .; abundance: .; CDR3aa: CAWSAWDGDTGELFF; CDR3nt: TGTGCCTGGAGTGCATGGGACGGAGACACCGGGGAGCTGTTTTTT
v_gene: TRBV6-5; j_gene: TRBJ2-1; d_gene: .; abundance: once; CDR3aa: CASSYVASPYNEQFF; CDR3nt: TGTGCCAGCAGTTACGTTGCTAGCCCCTACAATGAGCAGTTCTTC
v_gene: TRBV20-1; j_gene: TRBJ2-5; d_gene: .; abundance: few; CDR3aa: CSARELGGFQETQYF; CDR3nt: TGCAGTGCTAGAGAGCTAGGGGGGTTCCAAGAGACCCAGTACTTC
v_gene: TRBV9; j_gene: TRBJ2-2; d_gene: TRBD2; abundance: once; CDR3aa: CASSSGGVNTGELFF; CDR3nt: TGTGCCAGCAGCAGCGGGGGGGTTAACACCGGGGAGCTGTTTTTT
v_gene: TRBV2; j_gene: TRBJ1-1; d_gene: .; abundance: many; CDR3aa: CASIYTGTGAFF; CDR3nt: TGTGCCAGCATTTACACAGGGACGGGGGCTTTCTTT
v_gene: TRBV15; j_gene: TRBJ2-2; d_gene: .; abundance: many; CDR3aa: CATSRDEGTGELFF; CDR3nt: TGTGCCACCAGCAGAGATGAGGGAACCGGGGAGCTGTTTTTT
v_gene: TRBV28; j_gene: TRBJ2-6; d_gene: .; abundance: many; CDR3aa: CASRPGAAGANVLTF; CDR3nt: TGTGCCAGCAGGCCGGGGGCGGCTGGGGCCAACGTCCTGACTTTC
v_gene: TRBV28; j_gene: TRBJ2-1; d_gene: .; abundance: .; CDR3aa: CASSLGGTYNEQFF; CDR3nt: TGTGCCAGCAGTTTAGGCGGAACCTACAATGAGCAGTTCTTC
v_gene: TRBV3-1; j_gene: TRBJ1-5; d_gene: .; abundance: few; CDR3aa: CASSQVMEDQPQHF; CDR3nt: TGTGCCAGCAGCCAAGTAATGGAGGATCAGCCCCAGCATTTT
v_gene: TRBV7-9; j_gene: TRBJ1-3; d_gene: .; abundance: few; CDR3aa: CASSLVDTIYF; CDR3nt: TGTGCCAGCAGCTTAGTTGACACCATATATTTT
v_gene: TRBV19; j_gene: TRBJ2-5; d_gene: TRBD2; abundance: .; CDR3aa: CASTKTSGRIKETQYF; CDR3nt: TGTGCCAGTACCAAAACTAGCGGGAGGATAAAAGAGACCCAGTACTTC
v_gene: TRBV7-9; j_gene: TRBJ2-7; d_gene: .; abundance: .; CDR3aa: CASSTSTSVYEQYF; CDR3nt: TGTGCCAGCAGCACCTCCACTAGTGTCTACGAGCAGTACTTC
v_gene: TRBV28; j_gene: TRBJ2-7; d_gene: .; abundance: many; CDR3aa: CASSLSGYPSYEQYF; CDR3nt: TGTGCCAGCAGTTTATCCGGGTACCCCTCCTACGAGCAGTACTTC
v_gene: TRBV7-2; j_gene: TRBJ1-5; d_gene: .; abundance: many; CDR3aa: CASSPAGANQPQHF; CDR3nt: TGTGCCAGCAGCCCCGCCGGGGCGAATCAGCCCCAGCATTTT
v_gene: TRBV13; j_gene: TRBJ2-5; d_gene: TRBD1; abundance: many; CDR3aa: CASSPQGFNKETQYF; CDR3nt: TGTGCCAGCAGCCCACAGGGGTTCAACAAAGAGACCCAGTACTTC
v_gene: TRBV24-1; j_gene: TRBJ2-5; d_gene: TRBD1; abundance: few; CDR3aa: CATSDSGTGEETQYF; CDR3nt: TGTGCCACCAGTGATTCTGGGACAGGGGAAGAGACCCAGTACTTC
v_gene: TRBV5-1; j_gene: TRBJ1-4; d_gene: TRBD1; abundance: few; CDR3aa: CASSEGQGGTTNEKLFF; CDR3nt: TGCGCCAGCAGCGAAGGACAGGGAGGGACAACTAATGAAAAACTGTTTTTT
v_gene: TRBV13; j_gene: TRBJ2-3; d_gene: TRBD2; abundance: .; CDR3aa: CASSVRSGGTDTQYF; CDR3nt: TGTGCCAGCAGCGTTCGAAGCGGGGGCACAGATACGCAGTATTTT
v_gene: TRBV28; j_gene: TRBJ1-2; d_gene: TRBD1; abundance: many; CDR3aa: CASRGGLRGRFGYTF; CDR3nt: TGTGCCAGCAGGGGGGGCCTCAGGGGGCGGTTCGGCTACACCTTC
v_gene: TRBV20-1; j_gene: TRBJ2-2; d_gene: .; abundance: once; CDR3aa: CSARDGSGDVGELFF; CDR3nt: TGCAGTGCTAGAGATGGATCCGGGGATGTCGGGGAGCTGTTTTTT
v_gene: TRBV2; j_gene: TRBJ2-7; d_gene: .; abundance: many; CDR3aa: CASSEAVNYEQYF; CDR3nt: TGTGCCAGCAGTGAAGCTGTTAACTACGAGCAGTACTTC
v_gene: TRBV7-9; j_gene: TRBJ1-4; d_gene: TRBD1; abundance: .; CDR3aa: CASSLGDRVNEKLFF; CDR3nt: TGTGCCAGCAGCTTAGGGGACAGGGTAAATGAAAAACTGTTTTTT
v_gene: TRBV7-9; j_gene: TRBJ1-2; d_gene: .; abundance: .; CDR3aa: CASSLEGLYGYTF; CDR3nt: TGTGCCAGCAGCTTGGAGGGTTTATATGGCTACACCTTC
v_gene: TRBV20-1; j_gene: TRBJ2-3; d_gene: .; abundance: .; CDR3aa: CSALRGTDTQYF; CDR3nt: TGCAGTGCCTTGAGGGGAACAGATACGCAGTATTTT
v_gene: TRBV29-1; j_gene: TRBJ1-1; d_gene: .; abundance: .; CDR3aa: CSVRKGRDPTEAFF; CDR3nt: TGCAGCGTCCGTAAGGGGAGGGATCCCACTGAAGCTTTCTTT
v_gene: TRBV12-3/TRBV12-4; j_gene: TRBJ2-2; d_gene: .; abundance: many; CDR3aa: CASSLRRVANTGELFF; CDR3nt: TGTGCCAGCAGTTTACGTCGCGTAGCTAACACCGGGGAGCTGTTTTTT
v_gene: TRBV20-1; j_gene: TRBJ2-5; d_gene: .; abundance: many; CDR3aa: CSAYSANSETQYF; CDR3nt: TGCAGTGCATATAGCGCGAATTCGGAGACCCAGTACTTC
v_gene: TRBV30; j_gene: TRBJ2-3; d_gene: TRBD1; abundance: .; CDR3aa: CAWSTGGARFTDTQYF; CDR3nt: TGTGCCTGGAGTACAGGGGGCGCCAGGTTCACAGATACGCAGTATTTT
v_gene: TRBV2; j_gene: TRBJ1-2; d_gene: .; abundance: many; CDR3aa: CASRTDRTNYGYTF; CDR3nt: TGTGCCAGCAGGACCGACAGGACTAACTATGGCTACACCTTC